A single sample is the source of the 15 T cell receptor beta chains below, sequenced in a study of graft-versus-host responses after intestinal transplantation. What these receptors recognize is not known. Assay used: immunoSEQ multiplex PCR; TCRdb lists only in-frame clones, some missing. The sample yields 90,000 to 120,000 clones, roughly 89% seen once. This sample comprised unstimulated CD4+ T cells sorted from spleen or lymph node cells, obtained before transplant. These receptors were taken from a human donor who was the organ donor for an intestinal transplant.

V and J are TRBV11-2 and TRBJ2-7, with D hard to call. Per the germline V gene, CDR1 is SGHAT and CDR2 is FQNNGV. The CDR3 consists of 12 residues. Trimming took 4 bases from V and 3 from J, leaving 7 bases between them. CDR3 sequence: CASSSNSYEQYF. CDR3 DNA: TGTGCCAGCAGCTCGAACAGCTACGAGCAGTACTTC.

The V call is TRBV4-1, the J call TRBJ2-5; 13 nucleotides match TRBD2. This CDR3 region has 15 residues. Germline CDR1 MGHRA, CDR2 YSYEKL. J gave up 11 bases and V 4 bases, and 10 bases lay outside the gene matches. The CDR3 loop reads CASSLTSGGAREQYF. CDR3 nucleotide sequence: TGCGCCAGCAGCCTTACTAGCGGGGGGGCTCGGGAGCAGTACTTC.

Only a few counts were recorded for this clone. V usage is TRBV19 and J usage is TRBJ1-4; D remains unclear. Looked up from germline, CDR1 is LNHDA and CDR2 is SQIVND (reference sequence). The CDR3 length is 14 residues. The V end was cut by 3 bases, the J end by 3 bases, with 8 bases between. The CDR3 here is CASSITQANEKLFF. As DNA, the CDR3 is TGTGCCAGTAGTATTACCCAGGCTAATGAAAAACTGTTTTTT.

The rearrangement joins TRBV9 to TRBJ1-5; D uncertain. The V end lost 0 bases, the J end lost 6 bases, and 10 bases lay between the germline ends. CDR1 and CDR2 from the germline V gene are SGDLS and YYNGEE. The CDR3 is made up of 14 amino acids. The CDR3: CASSVDPRGQPQHF. CDR3 DNA: TGTGCCAGCAGCGTAGATCCCCGGGGTCAGCCCCAGCATTTT.

The chain is built from TRBV4-2 and TRBJ1-1; 11 bases line up with TRBD1. Per germline, CDR1 LGHNA and CDR2 YNFKEQ. The CDR3 has 15 residues. The junction had 3 bases not matched to a gene; V was cut back by 2 bases and J by 4 bases. The CDR3 DNA sequence: TGTGCCAGCAGCCAAACAGGACAGGGGGCCACTGAAGCTTTCTTT. It encodes CASSQTGQGATEAFF.

The chain uses TRBV10-1 and TRBJ1-2; D gene uncertain. V shed 5 bases and J shed 3 bases, with 10 bases lying between them. The CDR3 is 13 residues long. CDR1 and CDR2 (germline): WNHNN, SYGVQD (reference sequence). Here the CDR3 DNA reads TGCGCCAGCAGTTCGGGCAGCCACTATGGCTACACCTTC. Protein sequence: CASSSGSHYGYTF.

CDR3 nucleotides: TGTGCCAGCAGCGTGGCCCAGGGACCGGGACAGGGGGCACCCGGGGAGCTGTTTTTT. Amino acids: CASSVAQGPGQGAPGELFF. The chain employs TRBV9 and TRBJ2-2, with 12 positions matching TRBD1. The CDR3 has 19 amino acids. CDR1 is SGDLS, CDR2 YYNGEE, per germline. The V and J ends lost 2 bases and 6 bases, in that order; junction bases with no gene match: 14. Complete variable domain (other parts from reference TRBV9 and TRBJ2-2): DSGVTQTPKHLITATGQRVTLRCSPRSGDLSVYWYQQSLDQGLQFLIQYYNGEERAKGNILERFSAQQFPDLHSELNLSSLELGDSALYFCASSVAQGPGQGAPGELFFGEGSRLTVL.

The gene calls are TRBV11-1 and TRBJ2-5; D possibly matches TRBD1 or TRBD2 (5 bases each). CDR1 is SGHAT, CDR2 FQDESV, per germline (reference sequence). This CDR3 is built from 15 residues. V was clipped by 8 bases and J by 5 bases, with 21 bases between them. Written as DNA, the CDR3 is TGTGCCAGCTCCCGGGGCGGAAGACGTCCGGAGACCCAGTACTTC. As protein: CASSRGGRRPETQYF.

The CDR3 protein is CASSLGLTRGSYEQYF. CDR3 coding DNA: TGTGCCAGCAGCCTCGGACTAACGAGGGGATCCTACGAGCAGTACTTC. The chain joins TRBV5-6 to TRBJ2-7; the D gene is possibly TRBD2 (6 bases). Trimming removed 4 bases at V and 1 base at J, with 18 bases between. This CDR3 region has 16 residues. CDR1 is SGHDT and CDR2 is YYEEEE in the germline V gene.

J is TRBJ1-1 and V is TRBV7-9, with D perhaps TRBD1 (5 bases). The CDR3 spans 13 residues. Germline CDR1 is SEHNR and CDR2 is FQNEAQ (reference sequence). V dropped 3 bases and J dropped 3 bases, with 8 bases sitting between them. CDR3 DNA sequence: TGTGCCAGCAGCTTCGACAGTTACACTGAAGCTTTCTTT. Translated: CASSFDSYTEAFF.

The CDR3 DNA sequence: TGTGCCGCATTCCGGGACAGATTAAACTATGGCTACACCTTC. Protein sequence: CAAFRDRLNYGYTF. V is TRBV6-1 and J is TRBJ1-2, with 7 positions matching TRBD1. Germline assignment: CDR1 MNHNS and CDR2 SASEGT. The CDR3 consists of 14 residues. The J segment lost 2 bases and the V segment lost 11 bases, leaving 11 bases of the junction unmatched.

CDR3 in amino acids: CAWLLPGGVRAGYTF. The CDR3 nucleotides read TGTGCCTGGCTCCTCCCGGGCGGGGTGAGGGCTGGCTACACCTTC. The chain links TRBV30 to TRBJ1-2, with D unclear. The CDR3 has 15 amino acids. Per the germline V gene, CDR1 is GTSNPN and CDR2 is SVGIG (reference sequence). V shed 5 bases and J shed 7 bases, with 23 bases lying between them.

This chain uses TRBV19 with TRBJ2-1; 14 bases are shared with TRBD2. The germline V gene encodes CDR1 LNHDA and CDR2 SQIVND (reference sequence). Germline trimming cut 6 bases from V and 8 bases from J; bases unmatched to any gene: 3. The CDR3 consists of 14 residues. The CDR3 DNA is TGTGCCAGTAGCCGGACTAGCGGGAGGTATGAGCAGTTCTTC. Encoded protein: CASSRTSGRYEQFF.

The gene calls are TRBV21-1 and TRBJ2-7. TRBV21-1 is tagged as a pseudogene. The CDR3 loop spans 14 amino acids. The CDR3 is CASSKACQQWEQYF. As DNA, the CDR3 is TGTGCCAGCAGCAAAGCTTGTCAGCAGTGGGAGCAGTACTTC.

The chain joins TRBV5-4 to TRBJ1-3; D gene unclear. V gave up 0 bases and J gave up 2 bases, with 3 bases separating them. Germline V gene data show CDR1 as SGHNT and CDR2 as YYREEE (reference sequence). The length of the CDR3 is 13 residues. DNA for the CDR3: TGTGCCAGCAGCTTGGCAGCTGGAAACACCATATATTTT. This gives the protein CASSLAAGNTIYF.